This TCR beta chain was captured by sequencing in a study of shared clonotypes between healthy human individuals. Profiled with immunoSEQ multiplex PCR; TCRdb holds only in-frame clones, not every one. The sample has about 2 million clones, about 95% seen once. CD45RO-negative cells were positively selected for CCR7, leaving out terminally differentiated effector memory CD45RA+ cells. Per the germline V gene, CDR1 is MNHNY and CDR2 is SVGAGI (reference sequence). V trimming: 6 bases; J trimming: 4 bases; junction bases outside the gene matches: 13. The CDR3 spans 16 residues. The V call is TRBV6-6, the J call TRBJ2-5; 8 bases align to TRBD2. The receptor's source is a man younger than 30 in good health. Sequenced input: naive CD8+ T cells sorted from blood. In DNA, the CDR3 is TGTGCCAGCAGCCCCTATCGGCGGGAGGAGTTAGAGACCCAGTACTTC. Translated: CASSPYRREELETQYF.